The 23 T cell receptor beta chains presented below share a single source sample, sequenced in a study of blood T cell repertoires in COVID-19. This table comes from immunoSEQ multiplex PCR, and its TCRdb copy is limited to in-frame clones, with some not included. This table holds over 200,000 clones, roughly 84% found once. The sample comprised peripheral blood. These receptors all stem from a woman at least 80 years old with active or convalescent COVID-19.

This chain connects TRBV7-9 to TRBJ2-1, with unresolved D. Germline V lookup: CDR1 SEHNR, CDR2 FQNEAQ (reference sequence). The CDR3 runs 12 residues. V lost 7 bases to trimming and J lost 7 bases, with 11 bases between them. The CDR3 loop is CASTPGWNEQFF. The CDR3 region has the DNA TGTGCCAGCACACCCGGGTGGAATGAGCAGTTCTTC.

The CDR3 reads CASSRGGGYEQYF. Written as DNA, the CDR3 is TGTGCCAGCAGCCGCGGGGGCGGATACGAGCAGTACTTC. The rearrangement uses TRBV5-8 and TRBJ2-7, with D possibly being TRBD2 (7 bases). Trimming removed 4 bases from V and 4 bases from J, with 12 bases in between. This CDR3 is 13 amino acids long. CDR1 is SGHTS, CDR2 YDEGEE, per germline.

The chain joins TRBV7-2 to TRBJ2-5; 8 bases fit TRBD2. Germline trimming cut 5 bases from V and 1 base from J; bases unmatched to any gene: 15. Germline-derived CDR1 and CDR2 are SGHTA and FQGNSA. The CDR3 is 18 residues long. This CDR3 is CASSPRIPGGALQETQYF. CDR3 coding DNA: TGTGCCAGCAGCCCCCGGATTCCCGGGGGGGCCCTCCAAGAGACCCAGTACTTC.

This clone was observed a handful of times. V gene TRBV9 combines with J gene TRBJ2-3, with unresolved D. The CDR3 contains 14 residues. Germline V CDR1 and CDR2: SGDLS, YYNGEE. The V and J ends lost 3 bases and 0 bases respectively, with 8 bases between them. The CDR3 loop reads CASSETGSTDTQYF. The CDR3 DNA reads TGTGCCAGCAGCGAGACTGGGAGCACAGATACGCAGTATTTT.

The chain recombines TRBV7-2 with TRBJ1-2; D is uncertain. Between the trimmed V and J ends, which lost 1 base and 12 bases, there was a span of 15 bases. Germline CDR1 reads SGHTA; CDR2 reads FQGNSA. The CDR3 runs 13 residues. Here the CDR3 reads CASSLEIGRANTF. The CDR3 coding sequence is TGTGCCAGCAGCTTAGAGATAGGGAGGGCCAACACCTTC.

This clone has a count of ten or more. The rearrangement links TRBV5-4 to TRBJ2-7; D possibly corresponds to TRBD1 (6 bases). Germline loops: CDR1 SGHNT, CDR2 YYREEE (reference sequence). The CDR3 is 15 residues long. Trimming took off 1 base at V and 3 bases at J, with 14 bases between the two ends. The chain's CDR3 is CASSLFPGADYEQYF. CDR3 nucleotides: TGTGCCAGCAGCTTGTTTCCAGGGGCCGACTACGAGCAGTACTTC.

V usage is TRBV7-2 and J usage is TRBJ1-6, with a weak D call TRBD1 (6 bases). Trimming shortened V by 4 bases and J by 6 bases, and 13 bases separated the two germline ends. This CDR3 region has 15 residues. Germline assignment: CDR1 SGHTA and CDR2 FQGNSA. In DNA form, the CDR3 reads TGTGCCAGCAGCTCACAGGGTTTCACTAATTCACCCCTCCACTTT. Its protein product is CASSSQGFTNSPLHF. The full variable domain, its missing parts supplied by reference TRBV7-2 and TRBJ1-6, is GAGVSQSPSNKVTEKGKDVELRCDPISGHTALYWYRQSLGQGLEFLIYFQGNSAPDKSGLPSDRFSAERTGGSVSTLTIQRTQQEDSAVYLCASSSQGFTNSPLHFGNGTRLTVT.

The CDR3 sequence is CASSYSNQPQHF. The CDR3 bases are TGTGCCAGCTCATATAGCAATCAGCCCCAGCATTTT. The chain has TRBV18 and TRBJ1-5; D ambiguous. The V end was cut by 5 bases, the J end by 0 bases, with 2 bases between. The germline gives CDR1 KGHSH, CDR2 LQKENI. CDR3 length: 12 amino acids. The full variable domain, completed using reference TRBV18 and TRBJ1-5, is NAGVMQNPRHLVRRRGQEARLRCSPMKGHSHVYWYRQLPEEGLKFMVYLQKENIIDESGMPKERFSAEFPKEGPSILRIQQVVRGDSAAYFCASSYSNQPQHFGDGTRLSIL.

This chain uses TRBV5-4 with TRBJ2-5, with 14 bases lining up with TRBD2. CDR1 is SGHNT, CDR2 YYREEE, per germline (reference sequence). The CDR3 has 19 amino acids. Trimming removed 2 bases from V and 0 bases from J; junction bases left unmatched: 9. The CDR3 DNA follows: TGTGCCAGCAGCTTTTACGGGACTAGCGGGGGATTGTACCAAGAGACCCAGTACTTC. Encoded protein: CASSFYGTSGGLYQETQYF.

This clone was observed a few times. The same CDR3 arises from other DNA sequences in this sample as well. The chain combines TRBV18 with TRBJ1-5; D perhaps matches TRBD1 (5 bases). Germline V lookup: CDR1 KGHSH, CDR2 LQKENI. This CDR3 has 13 amino acids. V lost 4 bases, J lost 4 bases, and 8 bases lay in between. The CDR3 DNA reads as TGTGCCAGCTCACGGGGGGGGAATCAGCCCCAGCATTTT. Its protein is CASSRGGNQPQHF.

CDR3 protein: CASSESGREGSPLHF. In DNA form, the CDR3 reads TGCGCCAGCAGTGAGTCGGGGAGGGAAGGTTCACCCCTCCACTTT. The chain has TRBV10-2 and TRBJ1-6, with D unresolved. The CDR3 has 15 amino acids. Germline V gives CDR1 WSHSY, CDR2 SAAADI. The ends were cut back, 0 bases at V and 9 bases at J, with 12 bases in the middle.

The chain carries TRBV10-2 and TRBJ2-7, with D possibly matching TRBD1 (5 bases). This CDR3 has 14 residues. V was cut by 2 bases and J by 4 bases, with 12 bases left in between. Germline V gene data show CDR1 as WSHSY and CDR2 as SAAADI. The CDR3 DNA sequence: TGCGCCAGCAGTGAGGGGGCAGAGAGATACGAGCAGTACTTC. Amino acids: CASSEGAERYEQYF.

This clone has more than one count but fewer than ten. V and J are TRBV24-1 and TRBJ1-5; D is possibly TRBD1 (6 bases). The germline CDR1 and CDR2 sequences are KGHDR and SFDVKD. The V end was cut by 3 bases, the J end by 7 bases, with 18 bases between. This CDR3 comprises 16 residues. CDR3 coding DNA: TGTGCCACCAGTGATCGAGCGGGACAAGATGGGCAGCCCCAGCATTTT. This codes for CATSDRAGQDGQPQHF.

This clone has a single count. The chain carries TRBV27 and TRBJ2-2, with TRBD1 as a possible D gene (5 bases). V was pared by 6 bases and J by 6 bases, with 20 bases between. Per the germline V gene, CDR1 is MNHEY and CDR2 is SMNVEV (reference sequence). The CDR3 runs to 16 residues. CDR3 protein: CASRLQARIGAGELFF. In DNA form, the CDR3 reads TGTGCCAGCAGACTACAAGCACGTATAGGGGCCGGGGAGCTGTTTTTT.

The chain links TRBV18 to TRBJ1-5; maybe TRBD1 (5 bases). Germline V gene lookup returns CDR1 KGHSH and CDR2 LQKENI. Trimming removed 1 base at V and 0 bases at J, with 13 bases between. The CDR3 covers 17 residues. CDR3 residues: CASSPRGLQASNQPQHF. DNA of the CDR3: TGTGCCAGCTCACCACGCGGTTTACAGGCTAGCAATCAGCCCCAGCATTTT.

This chain links TRBV5-4 with TRBJ1-1, with 8 bases matching TRBD1. Per germline, CDR1 SGHNT and CDR2 YYREEE (reference sequence). V was pared by 0 bases and J by 5 bases, with 6 bases of the junction left unmatched. The CDR3 has 15 residues. CDR3 bases: TGTGCCAGCAGCTTGGAGACAGGGGCGTGGACTGAAGCTTTCTTT. It specifies CASSLETGAWTEAFF.

V gene TRBV7-2 combines with J gene TRBJ1-1, with D hard to call. The V end was cut by 0 bases, the J end by 4 bases, with 12 bases between. CDR1 is SGHTA and CDR2 is FQGNSA in the germline V gene. The length of the CDR3 is 15 residues. CDR3 nucleotides: TGTGCCAGCAGCTTAGCGCCAGGCGGAGGCACTGAAGCTTTCTTT. It is translated as CASSLAPGGGTEAFF.

J is TRBJ2-7 and V is TRBV18, with 9 bases fitting TRBD1. CDR3 length: 14 residues. With V trimmed by 3 bases and J by 5 bases, 5 bases remained unmatched. Germline V lookup: CDR1 KGHSH, CDR2 LQKENI. CDR3 residues: CASSPLDRGNEQYF. CDR3 nucleotides: TGTGCCAGCTCACCTTTGGACAGGGGCAACGAGCAGTACTTC.

The CDR3 DNA is TGCAGTGCTAGTAGGGGCGCTGAAGCTTTCTTT. Translated, it gives CSASRGAEAFF. This chain joins TRBV20-1 and TRBJ1-1, with D possibly TRBD1 on 5 matching bases. CDR1 and CDR2 from the germline V gene are DFQATT and SNEGSKA (reference sequence). This CDR3 spans 11 amino acids. The germline V and J ends were trimmed by 3 bases and 6 bases, with 8 bases remaining between them.

This chain joins TRBV13 and TRBJ2-1, with 11 bases fitting TRBD2. V was pared by 5 bases and J by 0 bases, with 9 bases of the junction left unmatched. Germline values: CDR1 PRHDT, CDR2 FYEKMQ (reference sequence). The CDR3 has 18 amino acids. CDR3 DNA: TGTGCCAGCAGCCAAACTAGCGGGGGAACCAGCTCCTACAATGAGCAGTTCTTC. This gives the protein CASSQTSGGTSSYNEQFF.

The count of this clone is one. The V and J genes are TRBV6-6 and TRBJ1-5; D is perhaps TRBD1 (5 bases). Trimming cost V 0 bases and J 7 bases, with 13 bases left between them. Looked up from germline, CDR1 is MNHNY and CDR2 is SVGAGI (reference sequence). CDR3 size: 15 residues. The CDR3 region is CASSYSESGLQPQHF. CDR3 coding DNA: TGTGCCAGCAGTTACTCGGAGTCAGGGCTACAGCCCCAGCATTTT.

This sequence joins TRBV27 and TRBJ2-7; D is uncertain. Trimming stripped 10 bases from V and 1 base from J, with 20 bases between. The CDR3 sequence is 15 residues long. Germline V lookup: CDR1 MNHEY, CDR2 SMNVEV (reference sequence). CDR3 in DNA: TGTGCCAACCACTGTCAGGCTACAGATTCCTACGAGCAGTACTTC. It yields the protein CANHCQATDSYEQYF.

This clone has only a few counts. V gene TRBV6-2 or TRBV6-3 combines with J gene TRBJ1-5; weak D call: TRBD1 (6 bases). There are 16 residues in the CDR3. Trimming stripped 5 bases from V and 2 bases from J, with 16 bases between. Germline lookup yields CDR1 MNHEY and CDR2 SVGEGT. The CDR3 nucleotides read TGTGCCAGCAGTCCGCCCAGGGGCGGAGGCAATCAGCCCCAGCATTTT. Translated, it gives CASSPPRGGGNQPQHF.